This is a list of T cell receptor beta chains from one sample in a study of blood T cell repertoires in COVID-19. Using immunoSEQ multiplex PCR, the repertoire was profiled, and TCRdb retains in-frame clones only, with some absent. The profile shows 130,000 or so clones, about 70% of them singletons. The sample was peripheral blood. The receptors were sampled from a woman aged 70-85 years with acute or convalescent COVID-19. The CDR3 runs from the conserved cysteine through the conserved F or W. Fields, in order: V gene, J gene, clone size, D gene, CDR3 protein, CDR3 DNA. A D gene is named only where the DNA matches it firmly. Where a row states a size, it is once, few, many or the class of an expanded clone; other rows omit it.

v_gene: TRBV28
j_gene: TRBJ2-5
abundance: -
d_gene: TRBD1
CDR3aa: CASSNGQGRETQYF
CDR3nt: TGTGCCAGCAGTAACGGACAGGGGAGAGAGACCCAGTACTTC

v_gene: TRBV2
j_gene: TRBJ1-6
abundance: -
d_gene: TRBD1
CDR3aa: CASSPRDRVSPLHF
CDR3nt: TGTGCCAGCTCACCCCGGGACAGGGTTTCACCCCTCCACTTT

v_gene: TRBV7-8
j_gene: TRBJ2-7
abundance: many
d_gene: TRBD1
CDR3aa: CASSPGQGFYEQYF
CDR3nt: TGTGCCAGCAGCCCCGGACAGGGGTTCTACGAGCAGTACTTC

v_gene: TRBV12-3/TRBV12-4
j_gene: TRBJ1-2
abundance: -
d_gene: -
CDR3aa: CASSSAGGYGYTF
CDR3nt: TGTGCCAGCAGTTCCGCCGGGGGCTATGGCTACACCTTC

v_gene: TRBV27
j_gene: TRBJ1-6
abundance: few
d_gene: TRBD1
CDR3aa: CASSFFGTGESPLHF
CDR3nt: TGTGCCAGCAGTTTCTTTGGGACAGGGGAATCACCCCTCCACTTT

v_gene: TRBV2
j_gene: TRBJ1-1
abundance: -
d_gene: -
CDR3aa: CASSETGNGNTEAFF
CDR3nt: TGTGCCAGCAGTGAAACCGGGAATGGGAACACTGAAGCTTTCTTT

v_gene: TRBV6-1
j_gene: TRBJ2-7
abundance: -
d_gene: -
CDR3aa: CASSEIRRGYGSSYEQYF
CDR3nt: TGTGCCAGCAGTGAAATCCGTCGGGGTTACGGGAGCTCCTACGAGCAGTACTTC

v_gene: TRBV18
j_gene: TRBJ2-2
abundance: -
d_gene: TRBD1
CDR3aa: CASRSEKGATGELFF
CDR3nt: TGTGCCAGCCGATCAGAGAAGGGGGCCACCGGGGAGCTGTTTTTT

v_gene: TRBV4-1
j_gene: TRBJ1-3
abundance: few
d_gene: -
CDR3aa: CASSLGGGLAGNTIYF
CDR3nt: TGCGCCAGCAGCCTTGGCGGGGGGCTAGCTGGAAACACCATATATTTT

v_gene: TRBV18
j_gene: TRBJ1-4
abundance: -
d_gene: -
CDR3aa: CASSPPTGEKLFF
CDR3nt: TGTGCCAGCTCACCACCGACAGGTGAAAAACTGTTTTTT

v_gene: TRBV5-1
j_gene: TRBJ2-1
abundance: -
d_gene: -
CDR3aa: CASSPEAGSPYNEQFF
CDR3nt: TGCGCCAGCAGCCCCGAGGCGGGAAGCCCCTACAATGAGCAGTTCTTC

v_gene: TRBV19
j_gene: TRBJ2-2
abundance: few
d_gene: TRBD2
CDR3aa: CASRKRGAGGELFF
CDR3nt: TGTGCCAGTAGGAAGCGGGGGGCCGGCGGGGAGCTGTTTTTT

v_gene: TRBV3-1/TRBV3-2
j_gene: TRBJ2-4
abundance: -
d_gene: TRBD2
CDR3aa: CASSQDRLAGGILNIQYF
CDR3nt: TGTGCCAGCAGCCAAGATAGGCTAGCGGGAGGGATATTAAACATTCAGTACTTC

v_gene: TRBV3-1/TRBV3-2
j_gene: TRBJ1-5
abundance: -
d_gene: -
CDR3aa: CASSQGPDSNQPQHF
CDR3nt: TGTGCCAGCAGCCAAGGTCCAGATAGCAATCAGCCCCAGCATTTT

v_gene: TRBV11-2
j_gene: TRBJ2-3
abundance: -
d_gene: TRBD2
CDR3aa: CASSLAPGLASDTQYF
CDR3nt: TGTGCCAGCAGCTTGGCTCCGGGACTAGCATCAGATACGCAGTATTTT

v_gene: TRBV19
j_gene: TRBJ2-2
abundance: -
d_gene: TRBD1
CDR3aa: CASRPGTEITGELFF
CDR3nt: TGTGCCAGTAGGCCCGGGACAGAGATTACCGGGGAGCTGTTTTTT

v_gene: TRBV4-3
j_gene: TRBJ2-1
abundance: -
d_gene: -
CDR3aa: CASSQDSGVSYNEQFF
CDR3nt: TGCGCCAGCAGCCAAGATTCGGGGGTCTCCTACAATGAGCAGTTCTTC

v_gene: TRBV6-2/TRBV6-3
j_gene: TRBJ1-2
abundance: -
d_gene: -
CDR3aa: CASSQTGYYGYTF
CDR3nt: TGTGCCAGCAGTCAAACAGGATACTATGGCTACACCTTC

v_gene: TRBV3-1/TRBV3-2
j_gene: TRBJ2-3
abundance: -
d_gene: -
CDR3aa: CASSQGTLGTDTQYF
CDR3nt: TGTGCCAGCAGCCAAGGGACACTTGGCACAGATACGCAGTATTTT

v_gene: TRBV2
j_gene: TRBJ1-3
abundance: -
d_gene: -
CDR3aa: CASKEVLAGNTIYF
CDR3nt: TGTGCCAGCAAAGAGGTGTTGGCTGGAAACACCATATATTTT

v_gene: TRBV5-1
j_gene: TRBJ1-6
abundance: once
d_gene: -
CDR3aa: CASSLDAVPNSPLHF
CDR3nt: TGCGCCAGCAGCTTGGATGCAGTACCTAATTCACCCCTCCACTTT

v_gene: TRBV29-1
j_gene: TRBJ2-7
abundance: few
d_gene: TRBD1
CDR3aa: CSVRDRGTYEQYF
CDR3nt: TGCAGTGTCCGGGACAGGGGAACCTACGAGCAGTACTTC

v_gene: TRBV6-5
j_gene: TRBJ2-1
abundance: once
d_gene: -
CDR3aa: CASSLLTDRIYNEQFF
CDR3nt: TGTGCCAGCAGTTTATTAACCGACAGAATCTACAATGAGCAGTTCTTC

v_gene: TRBV7-9
j_gene: TRBJ1-1
abundance: -
d_gene: -
CDR3aa: CASSLLVGGITEAFF
CDR3nt: TGTGCCAGCAGCTTGTTGGTAGGCGGGATCACTGAAGCTTTCTTT

v_gene: TRBV12-3/TRBV12-4
j_gene: TRBJ1-5
abundance: -
d_gene: -
CDR3aa: CASSSSGGQPQHF
CDR3nt: TGTGCCAGCAGTTCCTCGGGAGGGCAGCCCCAGCATTTT

v_gene: TRBV24-1
j_gene: TRBJ2-1
abundance: -
d_gene: -
CDR3aa: CATSDWGLSNEQFF
CDR3nt: TGTGCCACCAGTGATTGGGGGCTATCGAATGAGCAGTTCTTC

v_gene: TRBV27
j_gene: TRBJ1-6
abundance: many
d_gene: TRBD1
CDR3aa: CASSRTGGVSPLHF
CDR3nt: TGTGCCAGCAGCCGTACAGGGGGCGTTTCACCCCTCCACTTT

v_gene: TRBV5-5
j_gene: TRBJ1-6
abundance: -
d_gene: TRBD1
CDR3aa: CASSLRSGTGRNSPLHF
CDR3nt: TGTGCCAGCAGCTTGCGAAGCGGGACAGGGAGGAATTCACCCCTCCACTTT

v_gene: TRBV21-1
j_gene: TRBJ1-1
abundance: -
d_gene: -
CDR3aa: CASKVSAPEAFF
CDR3nt: TGTGCCAGCAAGGTGAGCGCCCCTGAAGCTTTCTTT

v_gene: TRBV19
j_gene: TRBJ1-4
abundance: once
d_gene: -
CDR3aa: CASSIVGVRGEKLFF
CDR3nt: TGTGCCAGTAGTATAGTCGGGGTGCGGGGAGAAAAACTGTTTTTT

v_gene: TRBV12-3/TRBV12-4
j_gene: TRBJ2-3
abundance: -
d_gene: -
CDR3aa: CASSRDTTDTQYF
CDR3nt: TGTGCCAGCAGCAGGGACACGACAGATACGCAGTATTTT

v_gene: TRBV6-2/TRBV6-3
j_gene: TRBJ2-5
abundance: -
d_gene: -
CDR3aa: CASSYSLVKETQYF
CDR3nt: TGTGCCAGCAGTTACTCCCTAGTAAAAGAGACCCAGTACTTC

v_gene: TRBV5-6
j_gene: TRBJ1-2
abundance: -
d_gene: -
CDR3aa: CASTFGQSSGYTF
CDR3nt: TGTGCCAGCACCTTCGGACAGTCGTCTGGCTACACCTTC

v_gene: TRBV19
j_gene: TRBJ2-7
abundance: -
d_gene: TRBD1
CDR3aa: CASSQLRQGGSYEQYF
CDR3nt: TGTGCCAGTAGTCAATTGCGACAGGGGGGGTCCTACGAGCAGTACTTC

v_gene: TRBV2
j_gene: TRBJ2-7
abundance: -
d_gene: TRBD1
CDR3aa: CASSGLRGQGPLGGEQYF
CDR3nt: TGTGCCAGCAGTGGTTTGAGGGGACAGGGGCCCTTGGGTGGAGAGCAGTACTTC

v_gene: TRBV7-2
j_gene: TRBJ1-1
abundance: -
d_gene: TRBD1
CDR3aa: CASSVRQGPNTEAFF
CDR3nt: TGTGCCAGCAGCGTGAGACAGGGTCCGAACACTGAAGCTTTCTTT

v_gene: TRBV10-1
j_gene: TRBJ2-2
abundance: few
d_gene: -
CDR3aa: CASSESDQGWNTGELFF
CDR3nt: TGCGCCAGCAGTGAGTCGGACCAGGGGTGGAACACCGGGGAGCTGTTTTTT

v_gene: TRBV12-3/TRBV12-4
j_gene: TRBJ1-1
abundance: few
d_gene: -
CDR3aa: CASSFAGVAEAFF
CDR3nt: TGTGCCAGCAGTTTCGCAGGGGTGGCTGAAGCTTTCTTT

v_gene: TRBV6-5
j_gene: TRBJ1-4
abundance: -
d_gene: -
CDR3aa: CATSTDRAGGKLFF
CDR3nt: TGTGCCACCTCGACAGACCGGGCAGGCGGAAAACTGTTTTTT

v_gene: TRBV5-6
j_gene: TRBJ1-1
abundance: -
d_gene: -
CDR3aa: CASSPRVLNTEAFF
CDR3nt: TGTGCCAGCAGCCCCAGGGTACTGAACACTGAAGCTTTCTTT

v_gene: TRBV5-1
j_gene: TRBJ1-2
abundance: -
d_gene: -
CDR3aa: CASSLQEGAYGYTF
CDR3nt: TGCGCCAGCAGCTTACAGGAGGGAGCGTATGGCTACACCTTC

v_gene: TRBV6-6
j_gene: TRBJ1-5
abundance: few
d_gene: -
CDR3aa: CASSRQRGSNQPQHF
CDR3nt: TGTGCCAGCAGTCGCCAACGGGGTAGCAATCAGCCCCAGCATTTT

v_gene: TRBV19
j_gene: TRBJ2-7
abundance: -
d_gene: -
CDR3aa: CASSILSGARHYEQYF
CDR3nt: TGTGCCAGTAGTATTTTATCCGGTGCACGACACTACGAGCAGTACTTC

v_gene: TRBV5-1
j_gene: TRBJ2-1
abundance: -
d_gene: TRBD2
CDR3aa: CASSSGLAGGRSSYNEQFF
CDR3nt: TGCGCCAGCAGCTCGGGACTAGCGGGGGGGCGGAGCTCCTACAATGAGCAGTTCTTC

v_gene: TRBV27
j_gene: TRBJ2-1
abundance: -
d_gene: TRBD2
CDR3aa: CASSSRTSGRSRSYNEQFF
CDR3nt: TGTGCCAGCAGTTCCAGGACTAGCGGGAGGTCCCGCTCCTACAATGAGCAGTTCTTC

v_gene: TRBV6-6
j_gene: TRBJ2-7
abundance: once
d_gene: TRBD2
CDR3aa: CATRLAGRYEQYF
CDR3nt: TGTGCCACCCGACTAGCGGGTCGCTACGAGCAGTACTTC

v_gene: TRBV6-6
j_gene: TRBJ2-5
abundance: -
d_gene: -
CDR3aa: CASSLTGLQETQYF
CDR3nt: TGTGCCAGCAGCCTAACAGGGCTCCAAGAGACCCAGTACTTC

v_gene: TRBV12-5
j_gene: TRBJ1-1
abundance: -
d_gene: -
CDR3aa: CASGLTLAEAFF
CDR3nt: TGTGCTAGTGGTTTAACACTAGCTGAAGCTTTCTTT

v_gene: TRBV20-1
j_gene: TRBJ2-5
abundance: -
d_gene: -
CDR3aa: CSASMQRKRPQYF
CDR3nt: TGCAGTGCTAGTATGCAGCGTAAGAGACCCCAGTACTTC

v_gene: TRBV3-1/TRBV3-2
j_gene: TRBJ2-5
abundance: -
d_gene: TRBD1
CDR3aa: CASSQGPGQGSQETQYF
CDR3nt: TGTGCCAGCAGCCAAGGCCCGGGACAGGGGTCCCAAGAGACCCAGTACTTC